The rows below give T cell receptor beta chains drawn from one sample of a study of T cell responses to AZD1222 COVID-19 vaccine. TCRdb keeps only in-frame clones here, not all; method: immunoSEQ multiplex PCR. The table lists about 100,000 clones, about 88% of them singletons. Specimen: peripheral blood, collected on day 0 of AZD1222 vaccination. The receptors stem from an adult in good health. The CDR3 runs from the conserved cysteine through the conserved F or W.

j_gene	v_gene	len	CDR3aa
TRBJ1-1	TRBV19	15	CASSIFGQGNTEAFF
TRBJ1-1	TRBV6-2/TRBV6-3	20	CASSYSGDWGLPQASTEAFF
TRBJ2-7	TRBV5-1	14	CASSPGQGAYEQYF
TRBJ2-7	TRBV28	14	CASSPLAGGREQYF
TRBJ2-7	TRBV7-9	13	CASSPSNLYEQYF
TRBJ2-7	TRBV23-1	15	CASSNPLAGSYEQYF
TRBJ2-1	TRBV7-3	15	CASSFRLAGVDEQFF
TRBJ2-1	TRBV6-1	12	CASRQDWFEQFF
TRBJ1-5	TRBV30	14	CAWSLWTRDQPQHF
TRBJ1-1	TRBV18	13	CASSTDGAGEAFF
TRBJ1-1	TRBV6-5	15	CASSPPGGVGTEAFF
TRBJ1-2	TRBV6-5	16	CASSYSTVGGGYGYTF
TRBJ2-3	TRBV19	14	CASSEDRGRDTQYF
TRBJ1-1	TRBV5-1	16	CASSWGVQGGRDEAFF
TRBJ2-1	TRBV11-3	14	CASSHRPLVHEQFF
TRBJ2-3	TRBV7-8	17	CASSLVGQGIGTDTQYF
TRBJ2-1	TRBV14	14	CASTGTSGDNEQFF
TRBJ2-7	TRBV11-2	15	CASSTYRGQPYEQYF
TRBJ2-2	TRBV7-9	18	CASSLRNRRLAGTGELFF
TRBJ2-3	TRBV2	12	CASKGSTDTQYF
TRBJ2-3	TRBV7-8	15	CASSPPGVVTDTQYF
TRBJ2-5	TRBV7-2	13	CASTRRVQETQYF
TRBJ2-7	TRBV6-2/TRBV6-3	15	CASSSLRDRENEQYF
TRBJ2-7	TRBV28	13	CASRSPSSYEQYF
TRBJ2-1	TRBV3-1/TRBV3-2	14	CASSQGGRVDEQFF
TRBJ1-2	TRBV28	12	CASLGARYGYTF
TRBJ2-3	TRBV30	15	CAWISGLGYGDTQYF
TRBJ2-2	TRBV4-2	18	CASSQEVRLARGSGELFF
TRBJ1-1	TRBV10-3	15	CAISESGRGDTEAFF
TRBJ1-1	TRBV2	14	CASREQALGPEAFF
TRBJ2-3	TRBV28	16	CASSFTPQGTTDTQYF
TRBJ1-1	TRBV11-2	11	CASSLGTEAFF
TRBJ1-4	TRBV7-9	14	CASRAGTVQEKLFF
TRBJ1-6	TRBV7-9	15	CASSPPGTGRSPLHF
TRBJ1-2	TRBV5-1	16	CASSPAIDWGARGYTF
TRBJ2-2	TRBV13	18	CASSLTGQIRDDTGELFF
TRBJ2-7	TRBV28	11	CASIPDYEQYF
TRBJ1-1	TRBV9	13	CASSVVLNTEAFF
TRBJ1-1	TRBV28	14	CASSHGQGETEAFF
TRBJ2-1	TRBV7-8	18	CASSLALGAGGLGGEQFF
TRBJ2-1	TRBV4-3	18	CASSQEDLDDQPYNEQFF
TRBJ1-2	TRBV6-5	12	CASSQGARGYTF
TRBJ1-6	TRBV2	17	CASSFPVGQGGRSPLHF
TRBJ2-2	TRBV6-5	14	CASAVTVNTGELFF
TRBJ1-1	TRBV18	15	CASSPSSAGNTEAFF
TRBJ1-2	TRBV5-1	15	CASSLVWGQDYGYTF
TRBJ1-4	TRBV30	14	CAWKTGATNEKLFF
TRBJ2-7	TRBV14	18	CASSPDELHLGGGYEQYF
TRBJ1-1	TRBV19	17	CASPQERGGLRYTEAFF
TRBJ2-7	TRBV3-1/TRBV3-2	14	CASSQDGTGSEQYF
TRBJ2-7	TRBV5-4	15	CASSKTDEGNYEQYF